This T cell receptor (beta chain) was identified during a study of T cells in Graves' hyperthyroidism and ophthalmopathy (dated by TCRdb to about 2019). At the level of the whole study: Peripheral blood was sampled at the time of initial diagnosis, prior to any treatment. A discovery cohort of about a hundred patients, about 40 with Graves' ophthalmopathy and 55 to 65 with stable Graves' hyperthyroidism, was used to find distinguishing TCR V-J signatures. TCR Vbeta CDR3 sequencing of 135 peripheral blood samples (43 ophthalmopathy, roughly 72 hyperthyroidism and approximately 17 progressor patients) is reported in the paper. For training and testing, the 100 or so patients in the discovery cohort were randomly divided in a 7:3 ratio. Prospective prediction of ophthalmopathy was tested in an independent validation cohort consisting of 18 hyperthyroidism patients and some 17 patients who later progressed to ophthalmopathy. Following sampling, methimazole starting at 30 mg daily was given to hyperthyroidism patients, and high-dose intravenous methylprednisolone was given to ophthalmopathy patients. In several Graves' hyperthyroidism patients, the study also compared T-cell repertoires from thyroid tissue with T-cell repertoires from blood.

Amplification of TCR beta CDR3 regions was carried out from RNA transcripts. A first-round RT-PCR of the TCR CDR3 used the HTBI primer set with the Qiagen OneStep RT-PCR kit. Libraries were constructed in a second round of multiplex PCR, after which size selection and purification were carried out. Sequencing of the libraries was done on an Illumina HiSeq2000 using paired-end 100 bp reads. The study's processing was this. SOAPnuke was used to process the raw data, removing reads that contained adapters or uncalled bases, had a mean Phred below 15, or lacked an exact match to the constant primer or identifier. COPE v1.2.5 was used to merge high-quality paired reads, and clonotypes were defined as unique nucleotide sequences. Clonotypes were aligned to IMGT TRBV, TRBD and TRBJ reference segments using MiTCR v1.1. The analysis was restricted to V-J combinations with a frequency above 0.0001, which together covered over 99% of the repertoires. The TCS score was defined as F50 (clonal expansion) divided by E x V (chaos), with BLOSUM62-based TCRdist calculated between CDR3 peptides within each V-J. Welch's t-statistics and random forest reduced fewer than 550 V-J features to 13, which were used in a naive Bayes classifier (R e1071). TCRdb ran its own pipeline on the public reads, namely fastp trimming at Q25 and MiXCR clone calling, and kept in-frame beta chains. Identical CDR3 proteins give one entry, which carries the most common genes and DNA. TCRdb, not the authors, supplied the V and J calls. In this sample the table shows 350,000 to 400,000 distinct CDR3 sequences, approximately 18% of which occur a single time. The ten largest clones represent 40% of the sample.

What the authors observed across the whole study: Most expanded thyroid clonotypes (frequency above 0.001) were also found in blood, which suggests that blood repertoires may mirror thyroid immune responses. A 13 V-J signature model separated ophthalmopathy from stable hyperthyroidism, with roughly 88% sensitivity and around 84% specificity in cross-validation and 80%/75% in testing. In validation, progression to ophthalmopathy was predicted by the model with around 71% sensitivity and roughly 76% specificity, a median of 6.5 months before onset. No statistical method was used to set the sample size in advance, and investigators knew the group allocation.

From cysteine to phenylalanine, the CDR3 is 13 amino acids long. Only the CDR3 DNA stays, 39 bases, in frame from base 1. Relative to germline, V is 0 bases shorter and J is 9 bases shorter, with 12 bases between their ends. The germline V gene supplies CDR1 SGDLS and CDR2 YYNGEE. Ophthalmopathy patients had moderately to severely active disease, Clinical Activity Score of at least 3, NOSPECS grade of at least 4, and duration under 3 months. The study excluded patients with uncontrolled infections, other autoimmune diseases, pregnancy or lactation. Clinical symptoms, serum thyroxine and TRAb, thyroid ultrasound, and orbital computed tomography formed the basis for the diagnoses. PBMCs were isolated from more than 9 ml of fresh peripheral blood by Ficoll-Paque density gradient centrifugation. Total RNA was extracted with Trizol reagent, and quality was checked on an Agilent 2100 Bioanalyzer. This clonotype was seen repeatedly, ten times or more. Its antigen remains undetermined. Base qualities are missing; no much larger clone stands one base away.

This sequence was found in a man younger than 35 with Graves' ophthalmopathy. The source material was blood. The chain was built from TRBV9 and TRBJ1-2; the D gene cannot be resolved reliably. The CDR3 region reads CASSVGAGFSYTF. In nucleotide form, the sequence is TGTGCCAGCAGCGTAGGGGCAGGTTTCAGCTACACCTTC.